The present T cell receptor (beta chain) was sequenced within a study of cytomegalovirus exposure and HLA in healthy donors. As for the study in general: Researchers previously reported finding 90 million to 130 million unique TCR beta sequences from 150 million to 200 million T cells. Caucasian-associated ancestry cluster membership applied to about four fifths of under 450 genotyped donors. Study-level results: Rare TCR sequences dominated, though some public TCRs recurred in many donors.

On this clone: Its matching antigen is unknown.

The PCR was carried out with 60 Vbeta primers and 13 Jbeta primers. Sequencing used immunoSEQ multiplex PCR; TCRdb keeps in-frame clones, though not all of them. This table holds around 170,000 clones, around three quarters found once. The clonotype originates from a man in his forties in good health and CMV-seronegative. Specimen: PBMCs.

The CDR3 protein is CASSSQAGAGYNEQFF. CDR3 coding DNA: TGTGCCAGCAGTTCACAAGCGGGAGCGGGCTACAATGAGCAGTTCTTC. The V gene is TRBV28, the J gene TRBJ2-1; TRBD2 aligns across 8 bases. Germline CDR1 and CDR2: MDHEN and SYDVKM. The junction had 8 bases not matched to a gene; V was cut back by 4 bases and J by 3 bases. The CDR3 has 16 residues.